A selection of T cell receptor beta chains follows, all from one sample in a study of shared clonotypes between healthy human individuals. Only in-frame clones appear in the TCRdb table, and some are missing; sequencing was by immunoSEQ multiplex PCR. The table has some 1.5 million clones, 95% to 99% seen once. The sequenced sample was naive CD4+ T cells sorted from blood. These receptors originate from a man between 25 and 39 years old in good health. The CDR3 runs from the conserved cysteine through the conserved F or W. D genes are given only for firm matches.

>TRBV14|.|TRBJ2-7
CASSHAYSYEQYF
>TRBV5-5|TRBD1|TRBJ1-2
CASSMGQGALNYGYTF
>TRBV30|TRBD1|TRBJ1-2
CAWSNKGANGYTF
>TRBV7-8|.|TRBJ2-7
CASSYGQKYEQYF
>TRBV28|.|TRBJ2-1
CASSLFSRSSSYNEQFF
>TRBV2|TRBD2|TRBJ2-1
CASRFRLAGVTYNEQFF
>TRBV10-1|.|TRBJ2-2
CASSLGTHTGELFF
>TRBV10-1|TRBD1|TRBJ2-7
CASSESRTGGREQYF
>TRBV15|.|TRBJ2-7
CATSRDPGYNEQYF
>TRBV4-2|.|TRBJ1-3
CASSHQQGKDGNTIYF
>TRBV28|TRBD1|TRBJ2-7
CASSEQGHEQYF
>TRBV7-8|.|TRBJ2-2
CASSLQGRNTGELFF
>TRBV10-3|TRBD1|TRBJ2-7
CATRTGGYEQYF
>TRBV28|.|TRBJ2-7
CASSWSYEQYF
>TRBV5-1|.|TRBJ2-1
CASSLAVSAESYNEQFF
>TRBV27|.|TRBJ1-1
CASSFGDRNTEAFF
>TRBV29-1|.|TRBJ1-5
CSGADGLNQPQHF
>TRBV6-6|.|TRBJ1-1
CASSNTGTLEAFF
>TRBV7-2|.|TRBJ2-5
CASSLAWTAQETQYF
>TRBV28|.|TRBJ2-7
CASSFPPYEQYF
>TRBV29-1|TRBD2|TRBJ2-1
CSVVLSSGSSYNEQFF
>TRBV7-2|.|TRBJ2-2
CASSLVVGAGELFF
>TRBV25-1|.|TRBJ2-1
CASTGSVAHNEQFF
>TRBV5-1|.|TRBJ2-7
CASSLAGNAGEQYF
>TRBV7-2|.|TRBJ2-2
CASSSPTRGAGELFF
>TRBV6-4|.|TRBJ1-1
CASSVTGNTEAFF
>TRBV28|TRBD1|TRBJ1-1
CASSWDREIPEAFF
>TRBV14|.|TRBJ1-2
CASSQSKIYGYTF
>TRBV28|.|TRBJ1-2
CASNSGYGYTF
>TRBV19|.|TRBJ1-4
CASSIGTRNKLFF
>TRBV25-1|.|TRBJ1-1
CASSDIPRKGGEAFF
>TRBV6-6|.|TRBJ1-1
CASSYSWAEAFF
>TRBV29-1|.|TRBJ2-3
CSVLRSSTDTQYF
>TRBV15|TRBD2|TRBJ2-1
CATSRLAGSSYNEQFF
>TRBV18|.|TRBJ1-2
CASSPLEGAGNYGYTF
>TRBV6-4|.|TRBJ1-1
CASSTSSGTEAFF
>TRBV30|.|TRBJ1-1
CAWSVLGTGGTEAFF
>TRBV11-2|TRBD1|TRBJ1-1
CASSLIFGQGGSTEAFF
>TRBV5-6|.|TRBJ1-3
CASSPGRGNTIYF
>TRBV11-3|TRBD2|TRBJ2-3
CASSFGTSGRAGTDTQYF
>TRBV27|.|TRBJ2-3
CASKTWSSRTDTQYF
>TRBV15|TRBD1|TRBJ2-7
CATSRPTQPGQPTYEQYF
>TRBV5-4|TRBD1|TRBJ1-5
CASSLGTGRNQPQHF
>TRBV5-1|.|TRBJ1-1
CASSLEKMAAGQAFF
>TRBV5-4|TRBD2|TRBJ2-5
CASSLGGGSRETQYF
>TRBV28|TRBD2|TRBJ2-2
CATSSGGQSTGELFF
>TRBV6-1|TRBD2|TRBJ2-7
CAPRLAETYEQYF
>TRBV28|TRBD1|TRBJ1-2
CASSQGQANYGYTF
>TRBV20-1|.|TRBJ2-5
CSASSETQYF
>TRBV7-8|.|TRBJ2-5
CASSFYGETQYF
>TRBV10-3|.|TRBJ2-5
CAIMDREGPETQYF
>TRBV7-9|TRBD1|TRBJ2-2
CASSNGLTGATGELFF
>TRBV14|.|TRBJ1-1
CASSQRGLIGTEAFF
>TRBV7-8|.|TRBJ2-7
CASIPDGTYEQYF
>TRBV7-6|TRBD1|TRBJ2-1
CASSFTGANEQFF
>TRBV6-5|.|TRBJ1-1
CASTPRANTEAFF
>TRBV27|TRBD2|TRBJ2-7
CASSPGSSGRILYEQYF
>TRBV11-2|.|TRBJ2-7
CASSPVRGQAYEQYF
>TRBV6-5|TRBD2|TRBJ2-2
CASSYWGGPTGELFF